One sample yielded the 9 T cell receptor beta chains listed below, sequenced in a study of T cells in Graves' hyperthyroidism and ophthalmopathy. Researchers amplified the TCR beta CDR3 regions from RNA transcripts. HTBI primers were employed in a first-round RT-PCR of the TCR CDR3. One entry per CDR3 protein results from TCRdb running MiXCR on the multiplex PCR reads. Of roughly 110,000 distinct CDR3 sequences in the sample, 15% to 20% were seen once. The sequenced material came from blood. The receptors originated from a woman aged 45-65 years with Graves' hyperthyroidism.

This clonotype appeared many times. The chain couples TRBV19 to TRBJ1-5, with D maybe TRBD1 (5 bases). This CDR3 region has 14 residues. Between the trimmed V and J ends, which lost 8 bases and 0 bases, there was a span of 11 bases. The V gene's germline CDR1 is LNHDA and CDR2 SQIVND (reference sequence). The CDR3 region is CASRQGYSNQPQHF. CDR3 nucleotide sequence: TGTGCCAGTCGGCAGGGATATAGCAATCAGCCCCAGCATTTT.

This clonotype was found a few times. CDR3 bases: TGTGCCAGCAGGGGAGGGGGATCGGGGTATAATTCACCCCTCCACTTT. Translated: CASRGGGSGYNSPLHF. The rearrangement joins TRBV7-8 to TRBJ1-6; D is possibly TRBD1 (6 bases). The CDR3 has 16 residues. V gave up 6 bases and J gave up 4 bases, with 16 bases separating them. Germline-derived CDR1 and CDR2 are SGHVS and FQNEAQ. Supplemented by reference TRBV7-8 and TRBJ1-6, the full variable domain reads GAGVSQSPRYKVAKRGQDVALRCDPISGHVSLFWYQQALGQGPEFLTYFQNEAQLDKSGLPSDRFFAERPEGSVSTLKIQRTQQEDSAVYLCASRGGGSGYNSPLHFGNGTRLTVT.

Turning to this clonotype: With a much larger clone just one base away, this may be a read error. V and J are TRBV13 and TRBJ2-1, with 10 nucleotides matching TRBD2. There are 15 residues in the CDR3. V dropped 7 bases and J dropped 8; count of bases not matched to a gene: 11. CDR1 and CDR2 from the germline V gene are PRHDT and FYEKMQ (reference sequence). The CDR3 coding sequence is TGTGCCAGCAAAGCCACTAGCGGGATACTCGATGAGCAGTTCTTC. Translation: CASKATSGILDEQFF.

The chain carries TRBV5-1 and TRBJ1-4; D gene ambiguous. The CDR3 has 16 amino acids. Trimming stripped 4 bases from V and 2 bases from J, with 15 bases between. Per the germline V gene, CDR1 is SGHRS and CDR2 is YFSETQ. The CDR3 region has the DNA TGCGCCAGCAGCGTCTTGGCCGCCGCGACTAATGAAAAACTGTTTTTT. Its protein is CASSVLAAATNEKLFF. Supplemented by reference TRBV5-1 and TRBJ1-4, the full variable domain reads KAGVTQTPRYLIKTRGQQVTLSCSPISGHRSVSWYQQTPGQGLQFLFEYFSETQRNKGNFPGRFSGRQFSNSRSEMNVSTLELGDSALYLCASSVLAAATNEKLFFGSGTQLSVL.

This clonotype was counted at least ten times. The chain is built from TRBV10-2 and TRBJ2-1, with TRBD2 matching 9 bases. After removal of 5 bases from V and 7 bases from J, the junction contained 6 bases not matched to a gene. CDR1 and CDR2 from the germline V gene are WSHSY and SAAADI. CDR3 size: 14 residues. DNA for the CDR3: TGCGCCAGCAGTAGTAGCGGGAGAAGGAATGAGCAGTTCTTC. Protein: CASSSSGRRNEQFF.

This clonotype has ten or more counts. The chain uses TRBV5-1 and TRBJ2-1; 8 bases line up with TRBD1. In germline, CDR1 is SGHRS, CDR2 YFSETQ. The CDR3 extends over 15 amino acids. Trimming cost V 3 bases and J 6 bases; bases outside gene matches: 8. CDR3 residues: CASSSTGQGFNEQFF. The CDR3 DNA is TGCGCCAGCAGCTCGACAGGACAGGGTTTCAATGAGCAGTTCTTC.

This clonotype was counted at least ten times. The rearrangement uses TRBV20-1 and TRBJ2-3; TRBD2 matches at 7 bases. This CDR3 is 18 amino acids long. Germline CDR1 is DFQATT and CDR2 is SNEGSKA (reference sequence). Germline trimming cut 3 bases from V and 1 base from J; bases unmatched to any gene: 16. The CDR3 nucleotides are TGCAGTGCTAGGGGTTATCGGGAGGTGGTGTGGGGCACAGATACGCAGTATTTT. Its translation is CSARGYREVVWGTDTQYF.

The CDR3: CASSLGGTVHQPQHF. CDR3 in DNA: TGTGCCAGCAGTTTAGGGGGGACAGTGCATCAGCCCCAGCATTTT. The chain carries TRBV12-3 or TRBV12-4 and TRBJ1-5, with 7 bases that match TRBD1. V lost 1 base and J lost 5; bases outside the gene matches: 5. The CDR3 is made up of 15 amino acids.

The chain joins TRBV28 to TRBJ2-7; TRBD2 aligns across 8 bases. The CDR3 totals 18 residues. Germline trimming cut 6 bases from V and 3 bases from J; bases unmatched to any gene: 19. Germline V gives CDR1 MDHEN, CDR2 SYDVKM. The CDR3 coding sequence is TGTGCCAGCAGCTTAGACTCCCGAGGGGGGACTAGGAGCTACGAGCAGTACTTC. Amino acids: CASSLDSRGGTRSYEQYF. The full variable domain, in which reference TRBV28 and TRBJ2-7 provide the parts outside the CDR3, is DVKVTQSSRYLVKRTGEKVFLECVQDMDHENMFWYRQDPGLGLRLIYFSYDVKMKEKGDIPEGYSVSREKKERFSLILESASTNQTSMYLCASSLDSRGGTRSYEQYFGPGTRLTVT.